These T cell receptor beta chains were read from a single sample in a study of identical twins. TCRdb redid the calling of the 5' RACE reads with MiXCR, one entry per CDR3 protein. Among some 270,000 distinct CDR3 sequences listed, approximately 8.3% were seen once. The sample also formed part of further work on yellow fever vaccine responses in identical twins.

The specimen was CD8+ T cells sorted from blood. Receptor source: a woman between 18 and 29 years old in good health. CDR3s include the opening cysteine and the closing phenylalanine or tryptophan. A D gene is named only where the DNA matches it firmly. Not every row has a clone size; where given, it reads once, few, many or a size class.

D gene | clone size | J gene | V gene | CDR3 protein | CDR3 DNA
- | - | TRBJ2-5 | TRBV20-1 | CSARDSTGGETQYF | TGCAGTGCTAGAGATTCCACAGGTGGGGAGACCCAGTACTTC
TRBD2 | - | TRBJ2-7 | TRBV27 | CASSLWGGSLLEEQYF | TGTGCCAGCAGCCTCTGGGGCGGGAGCTTACTGGAAGAGCAGTACTTC
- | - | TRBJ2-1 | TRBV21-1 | CANTPFTWYNEQFF | TGTGCCAACACCCCTTTTACGTGGTACAATGAGCAGTTCTTC
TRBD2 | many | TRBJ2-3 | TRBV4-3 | CASSQDLEGGPFSADTQYF | TGCGCCAGCAGCCAAGATCTGGAGGGAGGGCCTTTCAGCGCAGATACGCAGTATTTT
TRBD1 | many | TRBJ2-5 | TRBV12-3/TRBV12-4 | CASSPDRIQETQYF | TGTGCCAGCAGTCCGGACAGGATTCAAGAGACCCAGTACTTC
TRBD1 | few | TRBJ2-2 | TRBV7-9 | CASSPQGATGGELFF | TGTGCCAGCAGCCCACAGGGGGCGACGGGCGGGGAGCTGTTTTTT
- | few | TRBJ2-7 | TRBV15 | CATSRVTGYEQYF | TGTGCCACCAGCAGAGTAACAGGCTACGAGCAGTACTTC
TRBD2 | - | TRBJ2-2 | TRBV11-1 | CASSFFPTSGENTGELFF | TGTGCCAGCAGCTTTTTCCCGACTAGCGGGGAGAACACCGGGGAGCTGTTTTTT
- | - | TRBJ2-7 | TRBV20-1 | CSASGSTSYEQYF | TGCAGTGCTAGTGGGTCTACCTCCTACGAGCAGTACTTC
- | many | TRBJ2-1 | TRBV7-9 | CASDGVGEKVDEQFF | TGTGCCAGCGATGGTGTAGGGGAAAAGGTCGATGAGCAGTTCTTC
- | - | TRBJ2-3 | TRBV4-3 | CASSQDTASDTDTQYF | TGCGCCAGCAGCCAAGATACGGCTAGCGACACAGATACGCAGTATTTT
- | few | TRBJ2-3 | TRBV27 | CASSLLAFGTDTQYF | TGTGCCAGCAGCCTACTAGCTTTTGGCACAGATACGCAGTATTTT
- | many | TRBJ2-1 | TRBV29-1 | CSLEQGGKQFF | TGCAGCTTGGAACAGGGCGGGAAGCAGTTCTTC
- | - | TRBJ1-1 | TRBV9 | CASSVVADGAFF | TGTGCCAGCAGCGTAGTAGCAGATGGGGCTTTCTTT
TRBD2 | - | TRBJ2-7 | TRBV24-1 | CATSTSGDEQYF | TGTGCCACCAGCACTAGCGGCGACGAGCAGTACTTC
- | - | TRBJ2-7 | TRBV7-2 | CASSSDLKPYEQYF | TGTGCCAGCAGCTCGGACCTAAAACCCTACGAGCAGTACTTC
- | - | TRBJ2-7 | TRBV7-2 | CASSPGRNGDYEQYF | TGTGCCAGCAGCCCGGGGCGCAACGGAGACTACGAGCAGTACTTC
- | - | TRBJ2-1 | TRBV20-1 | CSARVGLGNEQFF | TGCAGTGCTAGAGTAGGTTTGGGAAATGAGCAGTTCTTC
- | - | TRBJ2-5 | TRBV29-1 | CSVTGTQETQYF | TGCAGCGTTACAGGGACCCAAGAGACCCAGTACTTC
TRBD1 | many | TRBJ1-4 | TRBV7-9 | CASSGQTGRHEKLFF | TGTGCCAGCAGCGGCCAGACAGGGAGGCATGAAAAACTGTTTTTT
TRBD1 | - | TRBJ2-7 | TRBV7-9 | CASSFPQGNEQYF | TGTGCCAGCAGCTTTCCACAGGGGAACGAGCAGTACTTC
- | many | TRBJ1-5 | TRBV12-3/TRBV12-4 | CASSLRREINQPQHF | TGTGCCAGCAGCCTTCGGAGGGAAATCAATCAGCCCCAGCATTTT
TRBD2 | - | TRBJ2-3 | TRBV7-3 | CASSFLAGGQDTQYF | TGTGCCAGCAGCTTCTTAGCGGGGGGGCAAGATACGCAGTATTTT
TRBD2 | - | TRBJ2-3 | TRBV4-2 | CASSQVSGGMADTQYF | TGTGCCAGCAGCCAAGTTAGCGGGGGGATGGCAGATACGCAGTATTTT
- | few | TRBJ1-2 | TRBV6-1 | CASSPTGANYGYTF | TGTGCCAGCAGTCCCACAGGAGCTAACTATGGCTACACCTTC
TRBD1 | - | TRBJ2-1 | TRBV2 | CASSARDRGYNEQFF | TGTGCCAGCAGTGCACGGGACAGGGGCTACAATGAGCAGTTCTTC
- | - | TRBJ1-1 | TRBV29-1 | CSVGEGSVNTEAFF | TGCAGCGTGGGGGAGGGATCAGTGAACACTGAAGCTTTCTTT
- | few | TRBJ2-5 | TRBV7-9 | CASSLAVPAVGETQYF | TGTGCCAGCAGCTTAGCGGTCCCAGCGGTCGGGGAGACCCAGTACTTC
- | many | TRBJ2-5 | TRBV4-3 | CASSQELLDQETQYF | TGCGCCAGCAGCCAAGAATTACTAGACCAAGAGACCCAGTACTTC